This T cell receptor (beta chain) is from a study of control samples from healthy donors and cancer patients. The CDR3 length is 15 residues. Trimming removed 0 bases from V and 6 bases from J; junction bases left unmatched: 4. Germline CDR1 reads KGHSH; CDR2 reads LQKENI. Produced via immunoSEQ multiplex PCR; TCRdb's table is partial and in-frame only. The sample contains 400,000 to 500,000 clones, about nine tenths of which appear only once. The rearrangement uses TRBV18 and TRBJ2-1; the match to TRBD2 covers 8 bases. Sequences were obtained from PBMCs. The receptor comes from a man aged 40-55 years with head and neck cancer. CDR3 sequence reads: CASSPPVGTSNEQFF. The CDR3 nucleotides read TGTGCCAGCTCACCACCGGTCGGGACTAGCAATGAGCAGTTCTTC. The complete variable domain, with remaining parts taken from reference TRBV18 and TRBJ2-1, reads NAGVMQNPRHLVRRRGQEARLRCSPMKGHSHVYWYRQLPEEGLKFMVYLQKENIIDESGMPKERFSAEFPKEGPSILRIQQVVRGDSAAYFCASSPPVGTSNEQFFGPGTRLTVL.